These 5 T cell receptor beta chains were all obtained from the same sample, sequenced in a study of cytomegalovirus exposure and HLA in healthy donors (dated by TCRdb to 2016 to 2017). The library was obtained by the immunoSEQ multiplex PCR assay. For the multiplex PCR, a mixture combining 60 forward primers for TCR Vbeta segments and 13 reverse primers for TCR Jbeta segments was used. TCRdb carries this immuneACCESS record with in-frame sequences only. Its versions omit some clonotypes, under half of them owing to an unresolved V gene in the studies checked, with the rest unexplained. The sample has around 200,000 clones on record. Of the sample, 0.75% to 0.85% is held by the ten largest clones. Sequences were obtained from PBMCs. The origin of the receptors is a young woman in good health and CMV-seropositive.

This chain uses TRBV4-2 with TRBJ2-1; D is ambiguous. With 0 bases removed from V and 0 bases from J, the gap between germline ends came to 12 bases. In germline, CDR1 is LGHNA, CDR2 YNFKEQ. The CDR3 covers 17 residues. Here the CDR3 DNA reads TGTGCCAGCAGCCAAGATCCGACTGTGAGCTCCTACAATGAGCAGTTCTTC. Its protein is CASSQDPTVSSYNEQFF.

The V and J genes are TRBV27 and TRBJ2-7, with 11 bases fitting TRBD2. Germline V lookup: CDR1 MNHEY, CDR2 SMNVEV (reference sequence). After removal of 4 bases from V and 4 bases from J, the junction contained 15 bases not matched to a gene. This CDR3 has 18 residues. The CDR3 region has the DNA TGTGCCAGCAGTTCAACCACTAGCGGGGGACCCAAAGCGTACGAGCAGTACTTC. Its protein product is CASSSTTSGGPKAYEQYF.

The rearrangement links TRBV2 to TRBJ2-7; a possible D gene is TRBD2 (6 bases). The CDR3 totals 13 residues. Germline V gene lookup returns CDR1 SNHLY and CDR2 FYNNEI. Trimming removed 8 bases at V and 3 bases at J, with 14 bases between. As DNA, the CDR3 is TGTGCCAGCTATGCTTGGGGGGACTACGAGCAGTACTTC. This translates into CASYAWGDYEQYF.

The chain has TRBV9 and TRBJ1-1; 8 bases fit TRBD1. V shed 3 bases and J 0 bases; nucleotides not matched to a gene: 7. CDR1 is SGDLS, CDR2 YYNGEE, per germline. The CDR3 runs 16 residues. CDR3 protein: CASSERTGTMNTEAFF. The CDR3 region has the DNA TGTGCCAGCAGCGAGAGGACAGGGACTATGAACACTGAAGCTTTCTTT.

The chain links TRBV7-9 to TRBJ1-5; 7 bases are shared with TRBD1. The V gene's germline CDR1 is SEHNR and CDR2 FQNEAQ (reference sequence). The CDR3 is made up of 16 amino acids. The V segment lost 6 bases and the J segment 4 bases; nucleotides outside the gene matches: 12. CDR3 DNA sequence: TGTGCCAGCAGGGGGTTTGCCGGGACAGCGAATCAGCCCCAGCATTTT. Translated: CASRGFAGTANQPQHF.